These 26 T cell receptor beta chains share one sample of origin, sequenced in a study of Tregs in tolerant kidney transplant recipients. Using immunoSEQ multiplex PCR, the repertoire was profiled, and TCRdb retains in-frame clones only, with some absent. The table records roughly 80,000 clones, 75% to 95% of them present only once. The sequences come from Tregs from blood, collected before the transplant. The receptors were sampled from a human donor who received a combined kidney and bone marrow transplant.

The table lists this clone with a few counts. The genes are TRBV19 and TRBJ1-1; no clear D. CDR1 and CDR2 from the germline V gene are LNHDA and SQIVND (reference sequence). V lost 1 base and J 4 bases, leaving 13 bases between the germline ends. CDR3 length: 15 amino acids. CDR3 sequence: CASSIAQGFGTEAFF. As DNA, the CDR3 is TGTGCCAGTAGTATAGCGCAAGGGTTTGGCACTGAAGCTTTCTTT.

This rearrangement joins TRBV6-4 to TRBJ2-3; 10 nucleotides line up with TRBD1. The trim removed 6 bases at V and 2 bases at J, leaving 5 bases unmatched. The CDR3 runs 15 residues. The germline CDR1 and CDR2 sequences are MRHNA and SNTAGT. CDR3: CASSRTGGNTDTQYF. CDR3 nucleotides: TGTGCCAGCAGCCGGACAGGGGGAAACACAGATACGCAGTATTTT.

The V gene is TRBV10-3, the J gene TRBJ2-1, with 12 bases matching TRBD2. With 2 bases clipped from V and 5 bases from J, the junction kept 10 bases outside the gene matches. This CDR3 region has 18 residues. Germline V gene sequence: CDR1 ENHRY, CDR2 SYGVKD. The chain's CDR3 is CAISETLLAGGSNNEQFF. The CDR3 nucleotides read TGTGCCATCAGTGAGACCCTACTAGCGGGAGGCTCAAACAATGAGCAGTTCTTC.

The V and J genes are TRBV29-1 and TRBJ2-3; D is uncertain. Per germline, CDR1 SQVTM and CDR2 ANQGSEA. V lost 5 bases and J lost 0, with 15 bases in between. The CDR3 consists of 15 residues. The CDR3 nucleotides are TGCAGCGTTTTAATCCGGGCAGCTAGCACAGATACGCAGTATTTT. As protein: CSVLIRAASTDTQYF.

The rearrangement links TRBV7-9 to TRBJ1-4; D gene uncertain. Trimming removed 5 bases at V and 3 bases at J, with 16 bases between. The germline V gene has CDR1 SEHNR and CDR2 FQNEAQ (reference sequence). The CDR3 length is 16 residues. CDR3 nucleotide sequence: TGTGCCAGCAGCGCCTACGACGGCTCCGCTAATGAAAAACTGTTTTTT. Residues: CASSAYDGSANEKLFF.

This rearrangement joins TRBV4-2 to TRBJ2-2; 7 bases line up with TRBD2. This CDR3 spans 17 amino acids. CDR1 is LGHNA and CDR2 is YNFKEQ in the germline V gene. The junction had 10 bases not matched to a gene; V was cut back by 0 bases and J by 6 bases. Here the CDR3 reads CASSQDEWRGRAGELFF. The CDR3 DNA reads as TGTGCCAGCAGCCAAGATGAGTGGCGCGGGAGAGCCGGGGAGCTGTTTTTT.

The rearrangement links TRBV2 to TRBJ1-3, with 7 bases fitting TRBD1. Looked up from germline, CDR1 is SNHLY and CDR2 is FYNNEI. This CDR3 contains 16 residues. V shed 5 bases, J shed 2 bases, and the junction held 9 bases outside the gene matches. CDR3 sequence (DNA): TGTGCCAGCAGTTTTGACAGGGTACTGGCTGGAAACACCATATATTTT. This translates into CASSFDRVLAGNTIYF.

The chain uses TRBV6-5 and TRBJ2-1, with 9 bases identical to TRBD1. CDR3 length: 14 residues. V shed 6 bases and J 6 bases; nucleotides not matched to a gene: 6. Per germline, CDR1 MNHEY and CDR2 SVGAGI. CDR3 coding DNA: TGTGCCAGCAGCCGGGACAGGGTGGGCAATGAGCAGTTCTTC. Translated: CASSRDRVGNEQFF.

This clone came up a few times. The chain couples TRBV14 to TRBJ2-5, with 8 bases aligning to TRBD2. Germline V gene lookup returns CDR1 SGHDN and CDR2 FVKESK. This CDR3 comprises 12 residues. V trimming: 4 bases; J trimming: 7 bases; junction bases outside the gene matches: 2. Here the CDR3 DNA reads TGTGCCAGCAGCCGCGGGAGGTTGACCCAGTACTTC. Residues: CASSRGRLTQYF.

CDR3 region: CASSGGRFNQPQHF. As DNA, the CDR3 is TGTGCCAGCAGTGGAGGGAGATTCAATCAGCCCCAGCATTTT. This chain connects TRBV6-5 to TRBJ1-5; D gene unclear. The ends were cut back, 5 bases at V and 3 bases at J, with 11 bases in the middle. The CDR3 has 14 residues. Looked up from germline, CDR1 is MNHEY and CDR2 is SVGAGI.

This clone was recorded once. V gene TRBV27 combines with J gene TRBJ2-1, with D maybe TRBD1 (6 bases). Germline V CDR1 and CDR2: MNHEY, SMNVEV (reference sequence). The CDR3 has 16 amino acids. V gave up 4 bases and J gave up 6 bases, with 19 bases separating them. CDR3 coding DNA: TGTGCCAGCAGTTCAGGTTCAACAGGGTTTGTCAATGAGCAGTTCTTC. This codes for CASSSGSTGFVNEQFF.

This sequence joins TRBV2 and TRBJ1-5; 9 bases map to TRBD1. Germline V gives CDR1 SNHLY, CDR2 FYNNEI. The CDR3 contains 14 residues. The ends lost 6 bases at V and 4 bases at J; junction bases unmatched: 4. This chain's CDR3 is CASRVDRGNQPQHF. The CDR3 DNA is TGTGCCAGCAGAGTGGACAGGGGAAATCAGCCCCAGCATTTT.

This chain links TRBV6-5 with TRBJ1-5, with D unclear. Germline V gene data show CDR1 as MNHEY and CDR2 as SVGAGI. The V end lost 6 bases, the J end lost 5 bases, and 14 bases lay between the germline ends. There are 14 residues in the CDR3. The CDR3 bases are TGTGCCAGCAGCCGGCGCGCTTCGGATCAGCCCCAGCATTTT. Translation gives CASSRRASDQPQHF.

The table lists this clone with a count of one. The chain uses TRBV6-6 and TRBJ1-4, with D unresolved. From germline, CDR1 is MNHNY and CDR2 SVGAGI (reference sequence). This CDR3 has 14 amino acids. V was clipped by 4 bases and J by 8 bases, with 14 bases between them. The DNA of the CDR3 is TGTGCCAGCAGTTCGGGCAGTAGGAAGGAAAAACTGTTTTTT. It translates to CASSSGSRKEKLFF.

The CDR3, as DNA: TGTGCCAGCAGTTTACTTTCAGGGGGGAGCAATCAGCCCCAGCATTTT. It yields the protein CASSLLSGGSNQPQHF. This chain uses TRBV27 with TRBJ1-5; 7 positions match TRBD1. Trimming at V came to 2 bases and at J to 1 base, leaving 5 bases not matched to a gene. The CDR3 is 16 residues long. CDR1 is MNHEY, CDR2 SMNVEV, per germline (reference sequence).

The chain combines TRBV5-6 with TRBJ2-7, with 11 bases that match TRBD2. Germline V lookup: CDR1 SGHDT, CDR2 YYEEEE. V shed 0 bases, J shed 3 bases, and the junction held 2 bases outside the gene matches. The CDR3 runs 15 residues. The chain's CDR3 is CASSLVGTSGYEQYF. DNA of the CDR3: TGTGCCAGCAGCTTGGTCGGGACTAGCGGCTACGAGCAGTACTTC.

This chain joins TRBV6-5 and TRBJ2-2; 8 nucleotides agree with TRBD2. CDR3 length equals 14 residues. V lost 4 bases to trimming and J lost 6 bases; unmatched junction nucleotides: 4. Germline V CDR1 and CDR2: MNHEY, SVGAGI. In nucleotides, the CDR3 is TGTGCCAGCAGTTCGGGAGGGGGGGCCGGGGAGCTGTTTTTT. Its translation is CASSSGGGAGELFF.

The chain recombines TRBV11-2 with TRBJ2-1; unclear D gene. The CDR3 contains 15 residues. Per the germline V gene, CDR1 is SGHAT and CDR2 is FQNNGV. Deletions cut 3 bases from V and 5 bases from J, with 14 bases between. The CDR3 protein is CASSFRPLGHNEQFF. In nucleotides, the CDR3 is TGTGCCAGCAGCTTTCGACCCCTGGGCCACAATGAGCAGTTCTTC.

CDR3 in amino acids: CASSSSGFAAGNEQFF. As DNA, the CDR3 is TGCGCCAGCAGCTCCTCCGGTTTTGCGGCGGGCAATGAGCAGTTCTTC. The chain uses TRBV5-1 and TRBJ2-1, with a tentative D call TRBD2 (5 bases). CDR3 length equals 16 residues. In germline, CDR1 is SGHRS, CDR2 YFSETQ. V was cut by 3 bases and J by 6 bases, with 19 bases left in between. Variable domain in full (rest from reference TRBV5-1 and TRBJ2-1): KAGVTQTPRYLIKTRGQQVTLSCSPISGHRSVSWYQQTPGQGLQFLFEYFSETQRNKGNFPGRFSGRQFSNSRSEMNVSTLELGDSALYLCASSSSGFAAGNEQFFGPGTRLTVL.

This chain connects TRBV20-1 to TRBJ2-7, with D perhaps matching TRBD1 (5 bases). There are 11 residues in the CDR3. V shed 4 bases and J shed 6 bases, with 10 bases lying between them. The V gene's germline CDR1 is DFQATT and CDR2 SNEGSKA (reference sequence). This CDR3 is CSATRDVEQYF. The CDR3 DNA is TGCAGTGCTACCAGGGATGTCGAGCAGTACTTC.

V is TRBV9 and J is TRBJ2-7; 9 positions match TRBD1. V was clipped by 2 bases and J by 6 bases; unmatched bases: 3. The germline V gene has CDR1 SGDLS and CDR2 YYNGEE. This CDR3 region has 13 residues. In DNA, the CDR3 is TGTGCCAGCAGCGTCGGGACAGGGTTCGAGCAGTACTTC. It codes for CASSVGTGFEQYF.

This chain joins TRBV10-1 and TRBJ2-3, with TRBD2 identical over 10 bases. From germline, CDR1 is WNHNN and CDR2 SYGVQD (reference sequence). This CDR3 spans 20 amino acids. With 5 bases clipped from V and 1 base from J, the junction kept 18 bases outside the gene matches. In DNA, the CDR3 is TGCGCCAGCAGTCGAAGTGGTGGATCACCCGGGACTAGCGGCACAGATACGCAGTATTTT. Encoded protein: CASSRSGGSPGTSGTDTQYF.

The J gene is TRBJ2-3, the V gene TRBV18; D is ambiguous. Deletions cut 4 bases from V and 6 bases from J, with 11 bases between. The CDR3 extends over 13 amino acids. Germline assignment: CDR1 KGHSH and CDR2 LQKENI. The CDR3 sequence: CASSRATGDTQYF. Written as DNA, the CDR3 is TGTGCCAGCTCACGGGCAACGGGCGATACGCAGTATTTT. The complete variable domain, with remaining parts taken from reference TRBV18 and TRBJ2-3, reads NAGVMQNPRHLVRRRGQEARLRCSPMKGHSHVYWYRQLPEEGLKFMVYLQKENIIDESGMPKERFSAEFPKEGPSILRIQQVVRGDSAAYFCASSRATGDTQYFGPGTRLTVL.

The V gene is TRBV5-1, the J gene TRBJ2-2; D may correspond to TRBD1 or TRBD2 (5 bases each). CDR1 and CDR2 (germline): SGHRS, YFSETQ. With 2 bases removed from V and 9 bases from J, the gap between germline ends came to 8 bases. The CDR3 contains 12 residues. CDR3 DNA sequence: TGCGCCAGCAGCTTCGGGGACCGGGAGCTGTTTTTT. This translates into CASSFGDRELFF.

The chain couples TRBV7-2 to TRBJ1-1; D is unclear. Trimming cost V 1 base and J 4 bases, with 13 bases left between them. Germline assignment: CDR1 SGHTA and CDR2 FQGNSA. This CDR3 spans 15 amino acids. The CDR3 spells CASSLDLGPTTEAFF. CDR3 coding DNA: TGTGCCAGCAGCTTAGATCTGGGCCCGACCACTGAAGCTTTCTTT.

The chain is built from TRBV30 and TRBJ1-4; D might be TRBD1 (5 bases). Trimming took 0 bases from V and 4 from J, leaving 9 bases between them. Germline V gives CDR1 GTSNPN, CDR2 SVGIG (reference sequence). This CDR3 comprises 14 residues. The DNA of the CDR3 is TGTGCCTGGAGTGTGGGGGGAGGTAATGAAAAACTGTTTTTT. Its translation: CAWSVGGGNEKLFF.